These 13 T cell receptor beta chains were sequenced from one sample in a study of blood T cell repertoires in COVID-19 (dated by TCRdb to 2018 to 2020). Library generation was performed with the immunoSEQ multiplex PCR assay. In its TCRdb copy, this immuneACCESS table keeps in-frame sequences only and misses some clones. Where compared with another copy, unresolved V genes explain less than half of these, and the others have no known cause. Here the sample has more than 25,000 clones; around 91% occur a single time. 1% of the sample is in the top ten clones. The specimen sequenced was peripheral blood. Source of these receptors: a man between 65 and 85 years old with active or convalescent COVID-19.

This rearrangement joins TRBV7-3 to TRBJ1-2; D is unresolved. CDR3 size: 14 residues. Germline lookup yields CDR1 SGHTA and CDR2 FQGTGA. V lost 9 bases and J 5 bases, leaving 19 bases between the germline ends. The CDR3 loop is CASYLGLSDYGYTF. Written as DNA, the CDR3 is TGTGCCAGTTACCTCGGACTCTCGGATTATGGCTACACCTTC.

The chain is built from TRBV19 and TRBJ1-6; the match to TRBD1 covers 12 bases. J gave up 11 bases and V 6 bases, and 14 bases lay outside the gene matches. The CDR3 extends over 17 amino acids. The germline V gene has CDR1 LNHDA and CDR2 SQIVND (reference sequence). The CDR3 reads CASSAGTGGPGWPPLHF. In DNA form, the CDR3 reads TGTGCCAGTAGCGCCGGGACAGGGGGCCCAGGCTGGCCACCCCTCCACTTT.

V usage is TRBV18 and J usage is TRBJ1-4; TRBD1 matches 9 bases. Germline CDR1 and CDR2: KGHSH and LQKENI. The V segment lost 3 bases and the J segment 8 bases; nucleotides outside the gene matches: 7. This CDR3 has 15 residues. The chain's CDR3 is CASSPRQGEMEKLFF. For the CDR3, the DNA is TGTGCCAGCTCACCCAGACAGGGGGAAATGGAAAAACTGTTTTTT.

V usage is TRBV5-1 and J usage is TRBJ2-5; TRBD2 matches 7 bases. V lost 0 bases, J lost 1 base, and 6 bases stayed unmatched. CDR1 is SGHRS, CDR2 YFSETQ, per germline. This CDR3 has 16 amino acids. As DNA, the CDR3 is TGCGCCAGCAGCTTGGGGGCGGCTAGCGGCCAAGAGACCCAGTACTTC. Translation gives CASSLGAASGQETQYF. The variable domain in full, completed from reference TRBV5-1 and TRBJ2-5, reads KAGVTQTPRYLIKTRGQQVTLSCSPISGHRSVSWYQQTPGQGLQFLFEYFSETQRNKGNFPGRFSGRQFSNSRSEMNVSTLELGDSALYLCASSLGAASGQETQYFGPGTRLLVL.

The chain couples TRBV5-1 to TRBJ2-7; D is ambiguous. Trimming left V 0 bases short and J 7 bases short, with 17 bases between. CDR1 SGHRS and CDR2 YFSETQ come from the germline V gene. The CDR3 extends over 15 amino acids. CDR3 nucleotide sequence: TGCGCCAGCAGCTTGGCCGGGTATGCCTCTGGGGAGCAGTACTTC. It translates to CASSLAGYASGEQYF.

The J gene is TRBJ1-2, the V gene TRBV14; 8 bases fit TRBD1. CDR3 size: 15 residues. V shed 3 bases and J 5 bases; nucleotides not matched to a gene: 8. Germline V lookup: CDR1 SGHDN, CDR2 FVKESK. This CDR3 is CASSQWPGGAYGYTF. In DNA, the CDR3 is TGTGCCAGCAGCCAGTGGCCAGGGGGCGCGTATGGCTACACCTTC.

J is TRBJ2-3 and V is TRBV5-1; 8 bases fit TRBD2. Per the germline V gene, CDR1 is SGHRS and CDR2 is YFSETQ. The CDR3 has 16 residues. After removal of 0 bases from V and 1 base from J, the junction contained 4 bases not matched to a gene. CDR3 sequence: CASSLAGGAGTDTQYF. CDR3 in DNA: TGCGCCAGCAGCTTGGCCGGGGGGGCCGGCACAGATACGCAGTATTTT.

This clone was recorded only once. This chain connects TRBV19 to TRBJ2-1; 8 nucleotides align to TRBD2. Germline V gene data show CDR1 as LNHDA and CDR2 as SQIVND (reference sequence). The V and J ends lost 5 bases and 6 bases, in that order; junction bases with no gene match: 6. The CDR3 is made up of 14 amino acids. The CDR3, as DNA: TGTGCCAGTAGTGAAACTAGCGGAGGCAATGAGCAGTTCTTC. This gives the protein CASSETSGGNEQFF.

The genes are TRBV6-2 or TRBV6-3 and TRBJ2-1; TRBD2 matches at 7 bases. This CDR3 is 12 amino acids long. Germline V gene data show CDR1 as MNHEY and CDR2 as SVGEGT. V was clipped by 6 bases and J by 6 bases; unmatched bases: 2. CDR3 in amino acids: CASSGLVNEQFF. In DNA, the CDR3 is TGTGCCAGCAGCGGACTAGTCAATGAGCAGTTCTTC.

The J gene is TRBJ2-3, the V gene TRBV19; 10 positions match TRBD2. Germline V lookup: CDR1 LNHDA, CDR2 SQIVND (reference sequence). Trimming at V came to 4 bases and at J to 3 bases, leaving 10 bases not matched to a gene. The CDR3 contains 17 residues. As DNA, the CDR3 is TGTGCCAGTAGTAACCCCTGGACTAGCGGAGGGACAGATACGCAGTATTTT. Protein product: CASSNPWTSGGTDTQYF. Complete variable domain (other parts from reference TRBV19 and TRBJ2-3): DGGITQSPKYLFRKEGQNVTLSCEQNLNHDAMYWYRQDPGQGLRLIYYSQIVNDFQKGDIAEGYSVSREKKESFPLTVTSAQKNPTAFYLCASSNPWTSGGTDTQYFGPGTRLTVL.

The chain employs TRBV6-5 and TRBJ1-1; the match to TRBD1 covers 7 bases. Per the germline V gene, CDR1 is MNHEY and CDR2 is SVGAGI. CDR3 length equals 14 residues. V lost 0 bases and J lost 10; bases outside the gene matches: 8. Written as DNA, the CDR3 is TGTGCCAGCAGTTACTCGACCCTTCAGGGGGGAGCTTTCTTT. As protein: CASSYSTLQGGAFF.

The gene calls are TRBV10-3 and TRBJ1-2, with D perhaps TRBD1 (5 bases). The CDR3 runs 13 residues. V was shortened by 7 bases and J by 0 bases, with 9 bases between the two germline ends. Germline V lookup: CDR1 ENHRY, CDR2 SYGVKD. CDR3 residues: CAIKDNTNYGYTF. CDR3 nucleotide sequence: TGTGCCATCAAGGACAACACTAACTATGGCTACACCTTC.

The chain carries TRBV10-3 and TRBJ2-1, with a tentative D call TRBD2 (6 bases). The germline gives CDR1 ENHRY, CDR2 SYGVKD. With 0 bases removed from V and 2 bases from J, the gap between germline ends came to 11 bases. CDR3 length: 16 amino acids. This chain's CDR3 is CAISESGSGAYNEQFF. DNA of the CDR3: TGTGCCATCAGTGAGTCGGGTAGCGGAGCCTACAATGAGCAGTTCTTC.